The clone carrying this T cell receptor (beta chain) was observed a few times. The antigen remains undetermined. The sample originates from a study of beta chain features in type 1 diabetes. Whole-study results and caveats: People with Type 1 diabetes carried modestly yet significantly shorter TCRB CDR3s in all four CD4+ subsets.

The CDR3 length is 13 residues. The trim removed 7 bases at V and 6 bases at J, leaving 9 bases unmatched. The germline V gene has CDR1 SQVTM and CDR2 ANQGSEA. The investigators reverse transcribed all of the isolated RNA, so they sequenced expressed TCRB transcripts. The method was immunoSEQ multiplex PCR; TCRdb's version includes in-frame clones alone and lacks a portion of them. The sample lists hundreds of thousands of clones; over 10% were seen once. This receptor was obtained from a man between 18 and 29 years old with type 1 diabetes. Sequenced input: naive CD4+ T cells from blood. V usage is TRBV29-1 and J usage is TRBJ1-1, with 9 bases that match TRBD1. The DNA for the CDR3 is TGCAGCGACACACAGGGGGCTCGGGCTGAAGCTTTCTTT. Its translation is CSDTQGARAEAFF.